The present TCR beta chain was sequenced within a study of control samples from healthy donors and cancer patients. Clones were sequenced by immunoSEQ multiplex PCR, and TCRdb holds only the in-frame ones, with some missing. This table has 75,000 to 90,000 clones, over 75% appearing once. The V gene's germline CDR1 is SNHLY and CDR2 FYNNEI. This CDR3 is 10 amino acids long. Trimming shortened V by 8 bases and J by 5 bases, and 7 bases separated the two germline ends. The material sequenced was blood. The rearrangement uses TRBV2 and TRBJ2-7; D perhaps matches TRBD1 (5 bases). The sequence came from a man aged 50 to 59 in good health. The CDR3 DNA is TGTGCCAGCCCAGGGCACGAGCAGTACTTC. Encoded protein: CASPGHEQYF.